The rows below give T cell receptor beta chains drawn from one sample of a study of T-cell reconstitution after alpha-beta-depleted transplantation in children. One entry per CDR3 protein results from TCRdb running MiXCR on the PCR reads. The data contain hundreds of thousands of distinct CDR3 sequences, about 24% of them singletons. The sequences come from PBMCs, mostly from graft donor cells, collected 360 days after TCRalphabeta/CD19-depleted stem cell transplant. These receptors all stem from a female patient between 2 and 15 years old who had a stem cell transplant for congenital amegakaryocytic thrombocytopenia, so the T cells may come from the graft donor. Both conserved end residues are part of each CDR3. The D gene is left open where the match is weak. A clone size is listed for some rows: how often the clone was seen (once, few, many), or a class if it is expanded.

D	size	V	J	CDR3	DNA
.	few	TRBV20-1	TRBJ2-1	CSASWGRGEQFF	TGCAGTGCTAGTTGGGGGAGAGGCGAGCAGTTCTTC
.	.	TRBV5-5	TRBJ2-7	CASSLDIAYEQYF	TGTGCCAGCAGCTTGGACATCGCCTACGAGCAGTACTTC
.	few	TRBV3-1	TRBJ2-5	CASSHLADHQETQYF	TGTGCCAGCAGCCACTTAGCGGACCACCAAGAGACCCAGTACTTC
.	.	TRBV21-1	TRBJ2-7	CASSKENPSVEQYF	TGTGCCAGCAGCAAAGAAAACCCTAGCGTAGAGCAGTACTTC
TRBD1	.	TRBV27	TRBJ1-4	CASSSGTEAEKLFF	TGTGCCAGCAGTTCCGGGACAGAGGCTGAAAAACTGTTTTTT
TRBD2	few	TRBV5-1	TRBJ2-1	CASSLAVAGGPYEQFF	TGCGCCAGCAGCTTGGCCGTAGCGGGGGGGCCTTATGAGCAGTTCTTC
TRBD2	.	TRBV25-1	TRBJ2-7	CASSVGGLVSYEQYF	TGTGCCAGCAGTGTAGGGGGACTAGTCTCCTACGAGCAGTACTTC
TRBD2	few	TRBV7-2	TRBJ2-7	CASSLGSSGRIFEQYF	TGTGCCAGCAGCTTAGGGAGTAGCGGGAGGATTTTCGAGCAGTACTTC
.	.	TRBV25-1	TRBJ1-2	CASSGGTGHLWGYTF	TGTGCCAGCAGTGGGGGGACCGGGCACCTTTGGGGCTACACCTTC
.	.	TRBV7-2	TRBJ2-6	CASSLWGKGANVLTF	TGTGCCAGCAGCTTATGGGGTAAAGGGGCCAACGTCCTGACTTTC
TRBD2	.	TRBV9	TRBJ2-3	CASSASGTSGSTDTQYF	TGTGCCAGCAGCGCGTCCGGGACTAGCGGGAGTACAGATACGCAGTATTTT
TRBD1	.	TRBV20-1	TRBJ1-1	CSARAGQGNDEAFF	TGCAGTGCTAGAGCTGGACAGGGGAACGATGAAGCTTTCTTT
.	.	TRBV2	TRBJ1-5	CAAGGGMQPQHF	TGTGCCGCTGGAGGGGGGATGCAGCCCCAGCATTTT
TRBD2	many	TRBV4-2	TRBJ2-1	CASSQSQREVSYNEQFF	TGTGCCAGCAGCCAATCGCAGCGGGAGGTTTCCTACAATGAGCAGTTCTTC
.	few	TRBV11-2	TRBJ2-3	CASSLEARQLGETDTQYF	TGTGCCAGCAGCTTAGAAGCGCGACAACTTGGGGAGACAGATACGCAGTATTTT
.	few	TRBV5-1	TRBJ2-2	CASRPRQSNTGELFF	TGCGCCAGCCGCCCCCGACAATCGAACACCGGGGAGCTGTTTTTT
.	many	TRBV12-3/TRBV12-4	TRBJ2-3	CASSPGGPDTQYF	TGTGCCAGCAGCCCCGGGGGGCCAGATACGCAGTATTTT
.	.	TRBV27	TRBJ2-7	CASAPGWGPSYEQYF	TGTGCCAGCGCTCCGGGGTGGGGGCCTTCCTACGAGCAGTACTTC
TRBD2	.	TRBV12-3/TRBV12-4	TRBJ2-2	CASTGGANTGELFF	TGTGCCAGCACGGGGGGGGCGAACACCGGGGAGCTGTTTTTT
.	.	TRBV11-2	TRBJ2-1	CASSTQTTFNEQFF	TGTGCCAGCAGCACCCAGACTACTTTCAATGAGCAGTTCTTC
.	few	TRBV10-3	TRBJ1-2	CAISESVWLTATYGYTF	TGTGCCATCAGTGAGAGCGTATGGTTGACGGCGACCTATGGCTACACCTTC
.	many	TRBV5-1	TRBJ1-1	CASSLVGQRYTEAFF	TGCGCCAGCAGCTTGGTTGGGCAGCGGTACACTGAAGCTTTCTTT
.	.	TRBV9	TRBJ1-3	CASSVGDPGGNTIYF	TGTGCCAGCAGCGTAGGGGATCCGGGGGGAAACACCATATATTTT
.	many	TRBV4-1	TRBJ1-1	CASSWRLNTEAFF	TGCGCCAGCAGCTGGAGATTGAACACTGAAGCTTTCTTT
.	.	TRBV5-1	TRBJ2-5	CASSLGVKIETQYF	TGCGCCAGCAGCTTGGGAGTGAAGATAGAGACCCAGTACTTC
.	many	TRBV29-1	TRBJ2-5	CSVPNQQETQYF	TGCAGCGTTCCCAACCAGCAAGAGACCCAGTACTTC